These 10 T cell receptor beta chains share one sample of origin, sequenced in a study of T cells after yellow fever vaccination. A single record per CDR3 protein comes from TCRdb applying MiXCR to the 5' RACE reads. This table holds 450,000 to 650,000 distinct CDR3 sequences, 20% to 25% found once. This specimen was PBMCs, taken 20 to 25 days after the first yellow fever vaccination. Receptor source: a man younger than 35 who received the YFV17D yellow fever vaccine.

The chain links TRBV20-1 to TRBJ2-3; perhaps TRBD1 as D (5 bases). Trimming took off 2 bases at V and 1 base at J, with 7 bases between the two ends. This CDR3 has 13 amino acids. Germline CDR1 DFQATT, CDR2 SNEGSKA (reference sequence). The CDR3 protein is CSARPGRTDTQYF. Written as DNA, the CDR3 is TGCAGTGCTAGACCAGGGCGCACAGATACGCAGTATTTT.

V and J are TRBV18 and TRBJ2-7, with D uncertain. The V end lost 3 bases, the J end lost 2 bases, and 17 bases lay between the germline ends. Germline CDR1 and CDR2: KGHSH and LQKENI. This CDR3 is 16 amino acids long. CDR3 nucleotide sequence: TGTGCCAGCTCACCGGCGGAAGGGCGTCTAACCTACGAGCAGTACGTC. It specifies CASSPAEGRLTYEQYV.

The sample holds a few counts of this clonotype. This chain links TRBV3-1 with TRBJ2-5, with D perhaps TRBD1 or TRBD2 (6 bases each). The germline V and J ends were trimmed by 2 bases and 5 bases, with 18 bases remaining between them. The CDR3 loop spans 16 amino acids. In germline, CDR1 is LGHDT, CDR2 YNNKEL (reference sequence). The CDR3 here is CASSQSGASRVETQYF. The CDR3 bases are TGTGCCAGCAGCCAATCGGGGGCGTCAAGGGTGGAGACCCAGTACTTC.

This clonotype has just a few counts. The chain has TRBV19 and TRBJ2-3; the D gene is possibly TRBD2 (5 bases). V lost 5 bases, J lost 2 bases, and 11 bases lay in between. The germline V gene encodes CDR1 LNHDA and CDR2 SQIVND (reference sequence). The CDR3 contains 14 residues. CDR3 nucleotide sequence: TGTGCCAGTAGTTCGAGACGGGACACAGATACGCAGTATTTT. It is translated as CASSSRRDTDTQYF. Drawing the rest from reference TRBV19 and TRBJ2-3, the complete variable domain is DGGITQSPKYLFRKEGQNVTLSCEQNLNHDAMYWYRQDPGQGLRLIYYSQIVNDFQKGDIAEGYSVSREKKESFPLTVTSAQKNPTAFYLCASSSRRDTDTQYFGPGTRLTVL.

The sample holds a few counts of this clonotype. The chain recombines TRBV12-3 or TRBV12-4 with TRBJ2-2; 7 bases fit TRBD2. The CDR3 runs to 12 residues. V shed 4 bases, J shed 7 bases, and the junction held 0 bases outside the gene matches. Here the CDR3 reads CASSSSGGELFF. Here the CDR3 DNA reads TGTGCCAGCAGTTCTAGCGGCGGGGAGCTGTTTTTT.

This clonotype has ten or more counts. V usage is TRBV6-2 or TRBV6-3 and J usage is TRBJ2-3; the D call may be TRBD1 or TRBD2 (5 bases each). The V end was cut by 2 bases, the J end by 0 bases, with 24 bases between. Looked up from germline, CDR1 is MNHEY and CDR2 is SVGEGT. The length of the CDR3 is 20 residues. The CDR3 protein is CASSYRPPQGGSVSTDTQYF. CDR3 coding DNA: TGTGCCAGCAGTTACCGACCCCCGCAGGGCGGTAGCGTGAGCACAGATACGCAGTATTTT.

This chain links TRBV6-1 with TRBJ1-1; D is possibly TRBD1 (5 bases). Germline values: CDR1 MNHNS, CDR2 SASEGT. CDR3 length: 12 amino acids. The germline V and J ends were trimmed by 3 bases and 7 bases, with 9 bases remaining between them. The chain's CDR3 is CASSEGTLEAFF. The CDR3, as DNA: TGTGCCAGCAGTGAGGGGACCCTTGAAGCTTTCTTT.

This clonotype was detected ten times or more. The gene calls are TRBV7-3 and TRBJ2-3; perhaps TRBD2 as D (7 bases). The CDR3 spans 15 residues. V was trimmed by 2 bases and J by 1 base, leaving 10 bases between them. Germline CDR1 SGHTA, CDR2 FQGTGA. The CDR3 sequence is CASSLYGGRTDTQYF. CDR3 DNA sequence: TGTGCCAGCAGCTTATACGGGGGGCGCACAGATACGCAGTATTTT. Drawing the rest from reference TRBV7-3 and TRBJ2-3, the complete variable domain is GAGVSQTPSNKVTEKGKYVELRCDPISGHTALYWYRQSLGQGPEFLIYFQGTGAADDSGLPNDRFFAVRPEGSVSTLKIQRTERGDSAVYLCASSLYGGRTDTQYFGPGTRLTVL.

This clonotype has just a few counts. The rearrangement joins TRBV12-3 or TRBV12-4 to TRBJ1-3, with a tentative D call TRBD1 (5 bases). V was pared by 10 bases and J by 2 bases, with 15 bases between. This CDR3 spans 14 amino acids. The CDR3 protein is CATSGSGPGNTIYF. The CDR3 coding sequence is TGTGCCACCTCCGGTTCGGGACCTGGAAACACCATATATTTT.

This sequence joins TRBV20-1 and TRBJ2-4; D unclear. CDR1 is DFQATT, CDR2 SNEGSKA, per germline (reference sequence). V lost 2 bases and J lost 7, with 9 bases in between. This CDR3 spans 12 amino acids. The CDR3: CSARSSGNIQYF. The CDR3 bases are TGCAGTGCTAGATCCAGTGGGAACATTCAGTACTTC.